The 8 T cell receptor beta chains in this list originate from one sample, sequenced in a study of regulatory T cells in long-lasting Graves disease. To make TCR beta libraries, researchers used iRepertoire HTBI primers and Arm-PCR of CDR3 regions. Using its own MiXCR run on the multiplex PCR reads, TCRdb lists one record per CDR3 protein. Among more than 450,000 distinct CDR3 sequences, around 12% were seen once, and the ten largest hold roughly 8.9%. Sample time point: newly diagnosed GD, antithyroid drugs for less than 3 months. From PBMCs, RNA was extracted and then used to make the TCR library. These sequences were also reported in another study, on T cells in Graves' hyperthyroidism and ophthalmopathy.

Source: peripheral blood mononuclear cells (PBMCs), taken at new diagnosis, from a patient treated with antithyroid drugs. The receptors derive from a woman in her 30s with Graves disease.

J is TRBJ2-1 and V is TRBV19, with D tentatively TRBD1 (5 bases). This CDR3 comprises 20 residues. The V and J ends lost 2 bases and 0 bases respectively, with 23 bases between them. CDR1 LNHDA and CDR2 SQIVND come from the germline V gene (reference sequence). The CDR3 DNA reads TGTGCCAGTAGTATACAGGGTCAGGGTAAGATTCTCAGCTCCTACAATGAGCAGTTCTTC. Its translation is CASSIQGQGKILSSYNEQFF.

This clonotype was detected many times. The rearrangement uses TRBV7-9 and TRBJ2-3; TRBD1 agrees at 8 bases. V shed 1 base and J 4 bases; nucleotides not matched to a gene: 4. Germline values: CDR1 SEHNR, CDR2 FQNEAQ (reference sequence). CDR3 size: 15 residues. The CDR3 loop reads CASSLGQGAADTQYF. The CDR3 nucleotides are TGTGCCAGCAGCTTAGGGCAGGGGGCCGCAGATACGCAGTATTTT.

V and J are TRBV20-1 and TRBJ2-7, with D uncertain. In germline, CDR1 is DFQATT, CDR2 SNEGSKA (reference sequence). The CDR3 extends over 14 amino acids. The V end lost 2 bases, the J end lost 1 base, and 12 bases lay between the germline ends. The CDR3, as DNA: TGCAGTGCTAGAAATGTCCCGTCTTCCTACGAGCAGTACTTC. Translating gives CSARNVPSSYEQYF.

This chain joins TRBV5-6 and TRBJ2-7; possible D gene TRBD1, 6 bases. V was trimmed by 0 bases and J by 6 bases, leaving 10 bases between them. This CDR3 is 13 amino acids long. Germline values: CDR1 SGHDT, CDR2 YYEEEE. CDR3 nucleotide sequence: TGTGCCAGCAGCTTGGACAGGGCCAGCGAGCAGTACTTC. It codes for CASSLDRASEQYF.

A note on this clonotype: A junction end diverges from the germline sequence, so it may reflect a read error. The chain joins TRBV5-1 to TRBJ1-5, with D perhaps matching TRBD1 (6 bases). CDR3 length equals 15 residues. Germline V gives CDR1 SGHRS, CDR2 YFSETQ. The CDR3 reads CASSWGGRTYQPQHF. For the CDR3, the DNA is TGTGCCAGCAGCTGGGGGGGGCGGACTTATCAGCCCCAGCATTTT.

The sample holds many counts of this clonotype. This chain links TRBV7-3 with TRBJ1-2; TRBD1 agrees at 7 bases. Looked up from germline, CDR1 is SGHTA and CDR2 is FQGTGA. V trimming: 5 bases; J trimming: 8 bases; junction bases outside the gene matches: 8. This CDR3 has 13 amino acids. In nucleotides, the CDR3 is TGTGCCAGCAGCCAAGACAGGGTAGGCGGCTACACCTTC. Its translation: CASSQDRVGGYTF. Full variable domain (missing parts from reference TRBV7-3 and TRBJ1-2): GAGVSQTPSNKVTEKGKYVELRCDPISGHTALYWYRQSLGQGPEFLIYFQGTGAADDSGLPNDRFFAVRPEGSVSTLKIQRTERGDSAVYLCASSQDRVGGYTFGSGTRLTVV.

The chain uses TRBV5-1 and TRBJ2-3, with TRBD1 matching 7 bases. Germline V lookup: CDR1 SGHRS, CDR2 YFSETQ. Unmatched junction bases numbered 5, after V lost 6 bases and J lost 1 base. The CDR3 totals 14 residues. CDR3 sequence (DNA): TGCGCCAGCATCTTCGGGACAGGCACAGATACGCAGTATTTT. Translation: CASIFGTGTDTQYF.

This clonotype occurred many times. V gene TRBV11-2 combines with J gene TRBJ1-1, with D possibly being TRBD1 (5 bases). The CDR3 loop spans 13 amino acids. Germline-derived CDR1 and CDR2 are SGHAT and FQNNGV. With 6 bases removed from V and 5 bases from J, the gap between germline ends came to 13 bases. DNA of the CDR3: TGTGCCAGCAGGGAAGGGGTCGGAACTGAAGCTTTCTTT. It is translated as CASREGVGTEAFF. Full variable domain (remainder filled in from reference TRBV11-2 and TRBJ1-1): EAGVAQSPRYKIIEKRQSVAFWCNPISGHATLYWYQQILGQGPKLLIQFQNNGVVDDSQLPKDRFSAERLKGVDSTLKIQPAKLEDSAVYLCASREGVGTEAFFGQGTRLTVV.